This entry lists 3 T cell receptor beta chains sequenced from one sample in a study of T cell repertoires in aging, cancer and after chemotherapy. TRB rearrangements spanning V, D and J were amplified using mixed TRB-A/B primers. TCRdb re-derived calls from the multiplex PCR reads in MiXCR, one entry per CDR3 protein. The table includes about 4,000 distinct CDR3 sequences, about 25% detected once. The template was genomic DNA from peripheral blood, not RNA. The sequenced sample consisted of blood. Every receptor here comes from a human donor with a solid tumor.

The chain combines TRBV20-1 with TRBJ2-5, with 8 bases that match TRBD1. The germline V gene has CDR1 DFQATT and CDR2 SNEGSKA (reference sequence). Losses at the gene ends were 3 bases for V and 6 bases for J; bases not matched to a gene: 12. CDR3 size: 15 residues. The CDR3 reads CSASPDRGERQTQYF. Here the CDR3 DNA reads TGCAGTGCTAGCCCAGACAGGGGAGAAAGGCAGACCCAGTACTTC.

This chain uses TRBV20-1 with TRBJ2-7; the D gene is possibly TRBD1 (5 bases). Germline CDR1 is DFQATT and CDR2 is SNEGSKA (reference sequence). V was trimmed by 6 bases and J by 5 bases, leaving 14 bases between them. CDR3 size: 12 residues. CDR3 loop: CSARPLGDEQYF. Written as DNA, the CDR3 is TGCAGTGCACGCCCTTTAGGGGACGAGCAGTACTTC.

In this sample, this clonotype turned up a few times. The J gene is TRBJ1-1, the V gene TRBV27; no clear D gene. This CDR3 spans 16 amino acids. The V gene's germline CDR1 is MNHEY and CDR2 SMNVEV (reference sequence). Trimming cost V 6 bases and J 4 bases, with 21 bases left between them. CDR3 nucleotide sequence: TGTGCCAGCAGCTCCCATTATCCGGGCCTCTCCACTGAAGCTTTCTTT. This sequence encodes CASSSHYPGLSTEAFF.